A selection of T cell receptor beta chains follows, all from one sample in a study of T cells in Graves' hyperthyroidism and ophthalmopathy. TCRdb passed the multiplex PCR reads through MiXCR, listing each CDR3 protein once. In the table there are 360,000 or so distinct CDR3 sequences, around a sixth of which are singletons. The specimen was blood. All receptors derive from a middle-aged woman with Graves' ophthalmopathy. The CDR3 runs from the conserved cysteine through the conserved F or W. The order of the fields is J gene, D gene, clone size, V gene, CDR3 DNA, CDR3 protein. A D gene is named only where the DNA matches it firmly. Clone size is stated in some rows and not others, as once, few, many or a class when expanded.

TRBJ2-5,NA,NA,TRBV11-2,TGTGCCAGCAGCGCTAACAGTCGGGGGCTGACCCAGTACTTC,CASSANSRGLTQYF
TRBJ2-5,NA,NA,TRBV12-3/TRBV12-4,TGTGCCAGCAGCTTGGGGACACAGGTGGGAGAGACCCAGTACTTC,CASSLGTQVGETQYF
TRBJ2-5,TRBD2,many,TRBV4-1,TGCGCCAGCAGCTATTCCGGGACTAGCGGCCAAGAGACCCAGTACTTC,CASSYSGTSGQETQYF
TRBJ1-2,TRBD1,many,TRBV7-9,TGTGCCATCGACGGACAGGGGGGATATGGCTACACCTTC,CAIDGQGGYGYTF
TRBJ1-2,TRBD1,many,TRBV5-1,TGCGCCAGCAGCAACGCCGGGACAGGGAGTGGCTACACCTTC,CASSNAGTGSGYTF
TRBJ2-5,TRBD1,NA,TRBV28,TGTGCCAGCAGCGAAACCGGGACAGTGCATCGGACCCAGTACTTC,CASSETGTVHRTQYF
TRBJ2-5,NA,NA,TRBV20-1,TGCAGTGCTACTCCGAGGGAGACCCAGTACTTC,CSATPRETQYF
TRBJ2-7,TRBD2,many,TRBV30,TGTGCCTGGAGTGTAGGGGACTACTCCTACGAGCAGTACTTC,CAWSVGDYSYEQYF
TRBJ2-5,TRBD2,NA,TRBV5-1,TGCGCCAGCAGCTTGGGGGGACTAGCGCTTCAAGAGACCCAGTACTTC,CASSLGGLALQETQYF
TRBJ2-4,NA,NA,TRBV12-3/TRBV12-4,TGTGCAACATCAATCTTAGCCAAAAACATTCAGTACTTC,CATSILAKNIQYF
TRBJ2-5,TRBD2,many,TRBV27,TGTGCCAGCAGTTGGTTTTTCCCCGGGACTAGCGGAGGGGGACAGGAGACCCAGTACTTC,CASSWFFPGTSGGGQETQYF
TRBJ2-5,TRBD2,NA,TRBV29-1,TGCAGCGTTCAATTAGCGGGAGTCGGAGGAGAGACCCAGTACTTC,CSVQLAGVGGETQYF
TRBJ2-7,TRBD2,many,TRBV28,TGTGCCAGCAGTTTATTCCTAGCGGGAGGTAAATACGAGCAGTACTTC,CASSLFLAGGKYEQYF
TRBJ2-2,NA,few,TRBV11-1,TGTGCCAGCAGCCTTCGGACAGTCCTAACCCGCGCGAACACCGGGGAGCTGTTTTTT,CASSLRTVLTRANTGELFF
TRBJ1-2,TRBD1,NA,TRBV20-1,TGCGGCCTACAGGGGGACAGGGGGTACTATGGCTACACCTTC,CGLQGDRGYYGYTF
TRBJ1-1,NA,many,TRBV27,TGTGCCAGCAGTTTCATTCGATTCCCTGAAGCTTTCTTT,CASSFIRFPEAFF
TRBJ1-1,NA,many,TRBV19,TGTGCCAGTATCGGACAGTACATGAACACTGAAGCTTTCTTT,CASIGQYMNTEAFF
TRBJ1-2,NA,many,TRBV30,TGTGCCTGGAGTGGCAGGGAGGTTTATGGCTACACCTTC,CAWSGREVYGYTF
TRBJ1-1,NA,many,TRBV19,TGTGCCAGTAGTTGGGCGAACACTGAAGCTTTCTTT,CASSWANTEAFF
TRBJ2-5,TRBD2,many,TRBV6-2/TRBV6-3,TGTGCCAGCAGTCATCCCTTACTAGCGGGAGGGGTCCCAGAGACCCAGTACTTC,CASSHPLLAGGVPETQYF
TRBJ1-1,NA,few,TRBV18,TGTGCCAGCTCACCACTTGACCGGGCGGCCACTGAAGCTTTCTTT,CASSPLDRAATEAFF
TRBJ1-5,NA,NA,TRBV28,TGTGCCAGCAGTTTAAGGATTGGGAGGAGGAACAATCAGCCCAAGCATTTT,CASSLRIGRRNNQPKHF
TRBJ2-5,NA,many,TRBV7-8,TGTGCCAGCAGCTTATTCGAGACCCAGTACTTC,CASSLFETQYF